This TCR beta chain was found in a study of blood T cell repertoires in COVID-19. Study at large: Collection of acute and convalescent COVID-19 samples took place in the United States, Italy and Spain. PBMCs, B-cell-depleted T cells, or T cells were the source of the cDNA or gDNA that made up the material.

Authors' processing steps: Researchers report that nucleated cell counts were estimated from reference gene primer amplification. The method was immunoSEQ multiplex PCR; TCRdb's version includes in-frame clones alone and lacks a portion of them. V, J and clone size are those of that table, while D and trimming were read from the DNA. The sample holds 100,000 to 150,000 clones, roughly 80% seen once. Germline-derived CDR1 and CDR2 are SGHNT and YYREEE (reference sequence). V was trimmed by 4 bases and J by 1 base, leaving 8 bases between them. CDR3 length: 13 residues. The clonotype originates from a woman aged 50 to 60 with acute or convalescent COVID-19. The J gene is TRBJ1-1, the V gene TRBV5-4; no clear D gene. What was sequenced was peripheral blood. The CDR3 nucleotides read TGTGCCAGCAGCCCGAGGGAGAACACTGAAGCTTTCTTT. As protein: CASSPRENTEAFF.